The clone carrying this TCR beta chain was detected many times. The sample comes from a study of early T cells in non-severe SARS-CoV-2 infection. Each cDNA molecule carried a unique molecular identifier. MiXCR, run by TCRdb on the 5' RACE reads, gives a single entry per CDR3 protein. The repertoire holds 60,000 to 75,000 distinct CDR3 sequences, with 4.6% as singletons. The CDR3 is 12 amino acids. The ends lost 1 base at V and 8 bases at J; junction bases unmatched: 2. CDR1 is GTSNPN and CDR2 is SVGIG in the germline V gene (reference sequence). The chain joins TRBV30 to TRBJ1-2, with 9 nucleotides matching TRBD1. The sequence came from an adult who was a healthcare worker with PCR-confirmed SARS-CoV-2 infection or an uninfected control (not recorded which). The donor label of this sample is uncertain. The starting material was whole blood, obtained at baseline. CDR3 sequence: CAWSAGTGGYTF. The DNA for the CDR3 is TGTGCCTGGAGTGCCGGGACAGGGGGCTACACCTTC. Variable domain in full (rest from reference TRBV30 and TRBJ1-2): SQTIHQWPATLVQPVGSPLSLECTVEGTSNPNLYWYRQAAGRGLQLLFYSVGIGQISSEVPQNLSASRPQDRQFILSSKKLLLSDSGFYLCAWSAGTGGYTFGSGTRLTVV.